This entry lists 18 T cell receptor beta chains sequenced from one sample in a study of response to subunit inactivated influenza vaccine. TCRdb fed the RT-PCR reads into MiXCR, producing one record per CDR3 protein. The table lists 800,000 or so distinct CDR3 sequences, approximately 21% of them singletons. The sample was PBMCs from blood, taken about 5 days after vaccination. The receptors come from a middle-aged man who received an inactivated influenza vaccine.

There are a few counts of this clonotype. The chain carries TRBV12-3 or TRBV12-4 and TRBJ1-1; D is unclear. This CDR3 is built from 14 residues. V shed 6 bases and J shed 6 bases, with 17 bases lying between them. The DNA of the CDR3 is TGTGCCAGCAGCCGGGAGGAAGGTGGGTCTGAAGCTTTCTTT. It is translated as CASSREEGGSEAFF.

The sample holds a few counts of this clonotype. The chain links TRBV20-1 to TRBJ2-1; 8 nucleotides align to TRBD2. The CDR3 loop spans 13 amino acids. V lost 6 bases to trimming and J lost 9 bases; unmatched junction nucleotides: 10. Germline CDR1 reads DFQATT; CDR2 reads SNEGSKA (reference sequence). The CDR3 nucleotides are TGCAGTGCAGTACTAGCGGCAGCGGGTGAGCAGTTCTTC. This gives the protein CSAVLAAAGEQFF.

The rearrangement uses TRBV29-1 and TRBJ2-3; TRBD2 matches at 9 bases. With V trimmed by 0 bases and J by 11 bases, 12 bases remained unmatched. The V gene's germline CDR1 is SQVTM and CDR2 ANQGSEA. There are 15 residues in the CDR3. DNA of the CDR3: TGCAGCGTTGAAGATCGTCAGCGGGGGGCTTGGGGGCAGTATTTT. It is translated as CSVEDRQRGAWGQYF.

This clonotype was counted at least ten times. The chain combines TRBV4-2 with TRBJ2-1, with D maybe TRBD2 (5 bases). This CDR3 comprises 16 residues. The germline V gene has CDR1 LGHNA and CDR2 YNFKEQ. Trimming left V 1 base short and J 3 bases short, with 13 bases between. CDR3 nucleotides: TGTGCCAGCAGCCAAGCCGGGGTAGGGTTCTACAATGAGCAGTTCTTC. Its translation is CASSQAGVGFYNEQFF.

This clonotype was found a few times. CDR3 region: CASSRTSTYEQYF. Here the CDR3 DNA reads TGTGCCAGCAGCCGGACTAGTACCTACGAGCAGTACTTC. This rearrangement joins TRBV7-2 to TRBJ2-7; 7 bases are a match to TRBD2. V shed 5 bases, J shed 2 bases, and the junction held 3 bases outside the gene matches. CDR1 is SGHTA, CDR2 FQGNSA, per germline. The CDR3 sequence is 13 residues long.

This chain uses TRBV5-6 with TRBJ1-5; D gene unclear. This CDR3 region has 14 residues. Per germline, CDR1 SGHDT and CDR2 YYEEEE. Between the trimmed V and J ends, which lost 4 bases and 4 bases, there was a span of 12 bases. The CDR3 is CASSLRAGNQPQHF. The CDR3 DNA is TGTGCCAGCAGCCTCAGAGCCGGGAATCAGCCCCAGCATTTT.

The CDR3 nucleotides read TGTGCCAGCAGCGTGATAGCGGGAGGGCCTGCAACTGAGCAGTTCTTC. Residues: CASSVIAGGPATEQFF. The chain has TRBV7-9 and TRBJ2-1, with TRBD2 identical over 11 bases. The J segment lost 9 bases and the V segment lost 5 bases, leaving 12 bases of the junction unmatched. This CDR3 comprises 16 residues. CDR1 is SEHNR and CDR2 is FQNEAQ in the germline V gene (reference sequence).

V gene TRBV5-1 combines with J gene TRBJ2-2; 8 bases line up with TRBD1. With V trimmed by 5 bases and J by 1 base, 13 bases remained unmatched. CDR3 length: 18 residues. Germline V gene data show CDR1 as SGHRS and CDR2 as YFSETQ. Here the CDR3 reads CASSYDRGPFRNTGELFF. The CDR3 bases are TGCGCCAGCAGTTACGACAGGGGTCCCTTTCGGAACACCGGGGAGCTGTTTTTT.

The J gene is TRBJ1-1, the V gene TRBV20-1, with no clear D. The CDR3 length is 13 residues. Germline V gene lookup returns CDR1 DFQATT and CDR2 SNEGSKA (reference sequence). Trimming left V 5 bases short and J 2 bases short, with 12 bases between. Written as DNA, the CDR3 is TGCAGTGCTCCAGTGAGAAGTAACACTGAAGCTTTCTTT. This codes for CSAPVRSNTEAFF.

This clonotype was picked up many times. The chain uses TRBV29-1 and TRBJ2-1; D not certain. The V gene lost 4 bases and the J gene lost 0 bases, with 13 bases spanning the gap. The CDR3 covers 15 residues. Germline values: CDR1 SQVTM, CDR2 ANQGSEA. This CDR3 reads CSVVIPRSSYNEQFF. As DNA, the CDR3 is TGCAGCGTTGTGATTCCCCGGAGCTCCTACAATGAGCAGTTCTTC.

This clonotype was recorded a few times. DNA of the CDR3: TGCAGTGCTCTTTGGAGGACCTCTTACTACGAGCAGTACTTC. Its protein product is CSALWRTSYYEQYF. V is TRBV20-1 and J is TRBJ2-7; perhaps TRBD2 as D (5 bases). This CDR3 is built from 14 residues. Trimming removed 5 bases at V and 3 bases at J, with 17 bases between. The V gene's germline CDR1 is DFQATT and CDR2 SNEGSKA (reference sequence).

The chain combines TRBV12-3 or TRBV12-4 with TRBJ2-5; D remains unclear. The CDR3 totals 13 residues. Trimming removed 7 bases from V and 2 bases from J, with 11 bases in between. CDR3 sequence (DNA): TGTGCCAGCACCATCGCACATCAAGAGACCCAGTACTTC. It codes for CASTIAHQETQYF.

Ten or more counts support this clonotype. This chain uses TRBV12-3 or TRBV12-4 with TRBJ2-1, with 11 nucleotides matching TRBD2. The V gene end was trimmed by 3 bases and the J gene end by 0 bases; junction bases not matched to a gene: 7. CDR3 length: 18 residues. This CDR3 is CASSFSGTSGASYNEQFF. CDR3 bases: TGTGCCAGCAGTTTTTCCGGGACTAGCGGAGCCTCCTACAATGAGCAGTTCTTC.

This clonotype was counted ten times or more. The rearrangement uses TRBV27 and TRBJ2-2; D uncertain. Trimming stripped 1 base from V and 0 bases from J, with 6 bases between. Germline V CDR1 and CDR2: MNHEY, SMNVEV (reference sequence). The CDR3 covers 15 residues. CDR3 sequence (DNA): TGTGCCAGCAGTTTATACCGCGCGAACACCGGGGAGCTGTTTTTT. Translated: CASSLYRANTGELFF.

This clonotype appeared a few times. The chain recombines TRBV7-2 with TRBJ2-7; D perhaps matches TRBD1 (5 bases). CDR3 length: 15 amino acids. The germline gives CDR1 SGHTA, CDR2 FQGNSA. The ends were cut back, 5 bases at V and 3 bases at J, with 17 bases in the middle. CDR3 protein: CASSPRRERFYEQYF. As DNA, the CDR3 is TGTGCCAGCAGCCCCCGCAGGGAAAGGTTCTACGAGCAGTACTTC.

The chain joins TRBV5-1 to TRBJ2-3, with 13 positions matching TRBD2. CDR3 length equals 17 residues. The germline V gene has CDR1 SGHRS and CDR2 YFSETQ. V dropped 2 bases and J dropped 2; count of bases not matched to a gene: 5. CDR3 sequence (DNA): TGCGCCAGCAGCTTATGGACTAGCGGGGGACTCACAGATACGCAGTATTTT. Amino acids: CASSLWTSGGLTDTQYF.

The V gene is TRBV7-2, the J gene TRBJ2-1, with 7 bases lining up with TRBD2. Germline loops: CDR1 SGHTA, CDR2 FQGNSA. The CDR3 has 15 amino acids. Losses at the gene ends were 1 base for V and 8 bases for J; bases not matched to a gene: 8. The CDR3 is CASSLGAGAPYEQFF. CDR3 coding DNA: TGTGCCAGCAGCTTAGGGGCGGGAGCGCCGTATGAGCAGTTCTTC.

This clonotype occurred a few times. V gene TRBV7-3 combines with J gene TRBJ2-3; 8 bases are a match to TRBD2. Germline V gene sequence: CDR1 SGHTA, CDR2 FQGTGA. This CDR3 comprises 16 residues. V dropped 5 bases and J dropped 5; count of bases not matched to a gene: 12. The CDR3 nucleotides read TGTGCCAGCAGCCCTATGGGTAGCGGGATTGGAGATACGCAGTATTTT. Protein: CASSPMGSGIGDTQYF.